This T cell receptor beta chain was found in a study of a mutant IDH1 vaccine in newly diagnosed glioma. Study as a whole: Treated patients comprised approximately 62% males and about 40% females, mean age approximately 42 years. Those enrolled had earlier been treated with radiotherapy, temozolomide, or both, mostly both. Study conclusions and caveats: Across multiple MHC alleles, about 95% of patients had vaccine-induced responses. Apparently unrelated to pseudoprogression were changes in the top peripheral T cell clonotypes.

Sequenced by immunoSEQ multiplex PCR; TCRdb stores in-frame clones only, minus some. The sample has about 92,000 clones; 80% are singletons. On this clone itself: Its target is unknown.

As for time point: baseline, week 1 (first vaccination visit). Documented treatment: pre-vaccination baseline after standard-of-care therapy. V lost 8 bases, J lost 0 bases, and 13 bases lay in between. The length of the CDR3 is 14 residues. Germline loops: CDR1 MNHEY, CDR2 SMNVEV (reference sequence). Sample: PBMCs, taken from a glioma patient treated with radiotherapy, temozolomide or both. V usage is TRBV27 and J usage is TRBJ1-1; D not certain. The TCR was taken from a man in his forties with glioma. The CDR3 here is CASSEAGMNTEAFF. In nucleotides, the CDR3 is TGTGCCAGCTCCGAGGCGGGGATGAACACTGAAGCTTTCTTT.